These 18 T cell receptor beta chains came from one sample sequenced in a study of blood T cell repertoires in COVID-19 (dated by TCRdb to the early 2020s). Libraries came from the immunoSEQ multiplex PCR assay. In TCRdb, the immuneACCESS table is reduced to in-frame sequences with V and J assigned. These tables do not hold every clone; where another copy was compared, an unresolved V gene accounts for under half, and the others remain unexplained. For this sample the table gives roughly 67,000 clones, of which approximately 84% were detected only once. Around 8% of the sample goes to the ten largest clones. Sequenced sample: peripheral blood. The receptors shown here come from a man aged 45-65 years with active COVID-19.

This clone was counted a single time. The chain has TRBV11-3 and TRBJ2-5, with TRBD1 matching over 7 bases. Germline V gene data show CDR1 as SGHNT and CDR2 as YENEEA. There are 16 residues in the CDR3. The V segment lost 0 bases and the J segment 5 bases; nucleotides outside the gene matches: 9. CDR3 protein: CASSLEGRGQEETQYF. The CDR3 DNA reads TGTGCCAGCAGCTTAGAGGGAAGGGGGCAGGAGGAGACCCAGTACTTC.

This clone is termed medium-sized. The CDR3 DNA follows: TGTGCCTGGAGTGAGTCTAGCGAGTATTCACCCCTCCACTTT. Amino acids: CAWSESSEYSPLHF. The V gene is TRBV30, the J gene TRBJ1-6; D not resolved. CDR3 length: 14 residues. CDR1 and CDR2 (germline): GTSNPN, SVGIG (reference sequence). V lost 1 base to trimming and J lost 8 bases, with 12 bases between them.

The CDR3 is CASSGAGGPLHEQYF. The DNA of the CDR3 is TGTGCCAGCAGCGGTGCGGGGGGGCCCCTCCACGAGCAGTACTTC. The rearrangement joins TRBV13 to TRBJ2-7; TRBD2 aligns across 9 bases. CDR1 is PRHDT and CDR2 is FYEKMQ in the germline V gene (reference sequence). CDR3 length: 15 amino acids. The ends lost 5 bases at V and 5 bases at J; junction bases unmatched: 10. Supplemented by reference TRBV13 and TRBJ2-7, the full variable domain reads AAGVIQSPRHLIKEKRETATLKCYPIPRHDTVYWYQQGPGQDPQFLISFYEKMQSDKGSIPDRFSAQQFSDYHSELNMSSLELGDSALYFCASSGAGGPLHEQYFGPGTRLTVT.

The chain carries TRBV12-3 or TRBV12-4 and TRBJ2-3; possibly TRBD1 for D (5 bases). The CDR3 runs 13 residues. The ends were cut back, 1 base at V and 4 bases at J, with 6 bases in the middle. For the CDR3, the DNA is TGTGCCAGCAGTTTAGACAGGCCAGATACGCAGTATTTT. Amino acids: CASSLDRPDTQYF.

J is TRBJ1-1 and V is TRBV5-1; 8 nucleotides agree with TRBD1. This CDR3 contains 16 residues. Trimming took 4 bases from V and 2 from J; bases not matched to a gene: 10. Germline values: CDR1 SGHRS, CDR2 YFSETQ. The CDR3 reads CASSKQGQGPNTEAFF. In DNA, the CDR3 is TGCGCCAGCAGCAAGCAAGGACAGGGCCCAAACACTGAAGCTTTCTTT.

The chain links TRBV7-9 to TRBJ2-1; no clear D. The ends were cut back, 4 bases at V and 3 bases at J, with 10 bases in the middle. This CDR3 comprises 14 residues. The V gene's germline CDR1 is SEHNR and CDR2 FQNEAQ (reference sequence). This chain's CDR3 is CASSSDWVYNEQFF. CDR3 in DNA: TGTGCCAGCAGCTCTGACTGGGTCTACAATGAGCAGTTCTTC. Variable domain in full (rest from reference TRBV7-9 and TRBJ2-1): DTGVSQNPRHKITKRGQNVTFRCDPISEHNRLYWYRQTLGQGPEFLTYFQNEAQLEKSRLLSDRFSAERPKGSFSTLEIQRTEQGDSAMYLCASSSDWVYNEQFFGPGTRLTVL.

The DNA of the CDR3 is TGTGCCAGCAGTAACCAGGGGTATGGCTACACCTTC. Protein: CASSNQGYGYTF. J is TRBJ1-2 and V is TRBV25-1; D is perhaps TRBD1 (6 bases). CDR1 MGHDK and CDR2 SYGVNS come from the germline V gene. V shed 5 bases and J shed 5 bases, with 9 bases lying between them. The CDR3 consists of 12 residues.

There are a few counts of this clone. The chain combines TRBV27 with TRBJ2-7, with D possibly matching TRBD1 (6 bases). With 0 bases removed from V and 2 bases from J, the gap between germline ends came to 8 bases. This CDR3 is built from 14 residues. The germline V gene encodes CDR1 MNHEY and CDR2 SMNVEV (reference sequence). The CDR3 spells CASSLSRGPYEQYF. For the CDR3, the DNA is TGTGCCAGCAGTTTATCCAGGGGCCCCTACGAGCAGTACTTC.

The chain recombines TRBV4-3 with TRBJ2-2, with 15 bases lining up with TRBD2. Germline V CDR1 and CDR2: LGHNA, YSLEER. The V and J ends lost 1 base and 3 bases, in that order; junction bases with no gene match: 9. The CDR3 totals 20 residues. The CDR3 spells CASSQAAGTSGGWYTGELFF. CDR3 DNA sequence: TGCGCCAGCAGCCAAGCCGCTGGGACTAGCGGGGGGTGGTACACCGGGGAGCTGTTTTTT.

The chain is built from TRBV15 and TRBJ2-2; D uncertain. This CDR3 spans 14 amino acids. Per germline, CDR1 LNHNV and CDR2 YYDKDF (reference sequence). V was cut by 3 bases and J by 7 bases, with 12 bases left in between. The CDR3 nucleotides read TGTGCCACCAGCAGGAATCGACTTGGCGGGGAGCTGTTTTTT. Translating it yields CATSRNRLGGELFF.

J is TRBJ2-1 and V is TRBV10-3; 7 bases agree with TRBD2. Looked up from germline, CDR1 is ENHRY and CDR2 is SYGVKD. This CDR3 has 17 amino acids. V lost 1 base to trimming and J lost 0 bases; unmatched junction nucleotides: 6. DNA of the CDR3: TGTGCCATCAGTGAGTTCCTTCTAGCGGCCTCCTACAATGAGCAGTTCTTC. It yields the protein CAISEFLLAASYNEQFF.

The CDR3 nucleotides are TGCGCCAGCAGCTTGGCTTCCGCGGTAACCTACGAGCAGTACTTC. Amino acids: CASSLASAVTYEQYF. V is TRBV5-1 and J is TRBJ2-7; D gene ambiguous. This CDR3 region has 15 residues. Trimming stripped 0 bases from V and 2 bases from J, with 12 bases between. Germline CDR1 reads SGHRS; CDR2 reads YFSETQ.

In DNA form, the CDR3 reads TGTGCCAGCAGCTTTGACAGGATTGGGACCTACGAGCAGTACTTC. Amino acid sequence: CASSFDRIGTYEQYF. The chain employs TRBV5-5 and TRBJ2-7; maybe TRBD1 (6 bases). The CDR3 is made up of 15 amino acids. V lost 2 bases to trimming and J lost 2 bases, with 14 bases between them. The germline CDR1 and CDR2 sequences are SGHKS and YYEKEE (reference sequence).

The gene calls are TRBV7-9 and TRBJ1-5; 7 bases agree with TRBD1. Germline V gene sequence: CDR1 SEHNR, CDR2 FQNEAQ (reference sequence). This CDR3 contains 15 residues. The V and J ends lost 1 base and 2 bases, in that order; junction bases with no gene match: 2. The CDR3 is CASSLEGAGNQPQHF. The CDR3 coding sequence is TGTGCCAGCAGCTTAGAGGGGGCCGGCAATCAGCCCCAGCATTTT.

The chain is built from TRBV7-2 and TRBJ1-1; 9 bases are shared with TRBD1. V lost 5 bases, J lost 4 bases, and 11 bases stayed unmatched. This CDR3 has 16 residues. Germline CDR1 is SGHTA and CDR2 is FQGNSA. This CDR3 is CASSPAGTGRFTEAFF. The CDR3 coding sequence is TGTGCCAGCAGCCCAGCCGGGACAGGGCGATTCACTGAAGCTTTCTTT.

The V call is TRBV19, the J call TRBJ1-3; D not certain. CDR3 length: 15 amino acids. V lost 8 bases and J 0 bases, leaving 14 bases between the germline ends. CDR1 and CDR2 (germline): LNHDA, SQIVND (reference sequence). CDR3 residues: CASGKGVNSGNTIYF. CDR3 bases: TGTGCCAGTGGGAAGGGAGTAAACTCTGGAAACACCATATATTTT. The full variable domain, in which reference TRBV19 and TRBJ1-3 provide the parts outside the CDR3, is DGGITQSPKYLFRKEGQNVTLSCEQNLNHDAMYWYRQDPGQGLRLIYYSQIVNDFQKGDIAEGYSVSREKKESFPLTVTSAQKNPTAFYLCASGKGVNSGNTIYFGEGSWLTVV.

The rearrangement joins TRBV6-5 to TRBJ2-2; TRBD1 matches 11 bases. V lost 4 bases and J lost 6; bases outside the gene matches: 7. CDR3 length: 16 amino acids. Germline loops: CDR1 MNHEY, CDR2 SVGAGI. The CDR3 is CASSFSGTGGPGELFF. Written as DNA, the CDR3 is TGTGCCAGCAGTTTTTCCGGGACAGGGGGGCCCGGGGAGCTGTTTTTT.

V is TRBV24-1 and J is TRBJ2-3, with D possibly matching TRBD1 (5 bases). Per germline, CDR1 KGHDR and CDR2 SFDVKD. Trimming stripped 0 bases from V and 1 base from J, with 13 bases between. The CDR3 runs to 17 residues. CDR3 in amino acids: CATSDLPGQGGTDTQYF. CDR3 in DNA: TGTGCCACCAGTGATTTGCCCGGGCAAGGGGGCACAGATACGCAGTATTTT.